Each of the 8 T cell receptor beta chains below was sequenced from the same sample in a study of T cells in women clearing cervical HPV infection. Assay: immunoSEQ multiplex PCR; the TCRdb copy retains only in-frame clones and omits some. The listing records some 21,000 clones. The material sequenced was blood buffy coat. Source of these receptors: a woman between 18 and 75 years old with a cervical HPV16 infection that either progressed to CIN3+ or cleared (not recorded which).

This clone counts as medium-sized by frequency. CDR3 sequence reads: CASSESSPIYEQYF. The part of the CDR3 DNA that was read is TGCGCCAGCAGTGAGAGTAGCCCGATTTACGAG. The chain has TRBV10-1 and TRBJ2-7, with unresolved D. The read terminates 3 residues ahead of where the CDR3 ends, so the germline J gene completes it. Germline CDR1 WNHNN, CDR2 SYGVQD (reference sequence). This CDR3 comprises 14 residues. V lost 2 bases, J lost 4 bases, and 12 bases lay in between.

Regarding this clone: With the read ending 3 residues before the CDR3 end, the germline J gene is used to fill in that end. The chain carries TRBV7-9 and TRBJ1-2; D is ambiguous. Germline loops: CDR1 SEHNR, CDR2 FQNEAQ (reference sequence). The CDR3 has 12 residues. CDR3 DNA (partial): TGTGCCAGCAGCTTATCTGCGGGCGAC. Protein: CASSLSAGD. The full-length CDR3 reads as CASSLSAGDYTF.

Points on this clone: The read terminates 3 residues ahead of where the CDR3 ends, so the germline J gene completes it. The rearrangement links TRBV11-2 to TRBJ2-7, with 10 bases lining up with TRBD1. Trimming cost V 5 bases and J 6 bases; bases outside gene matches: 4. Germline V gene lookup returns CDR1 SGHAT and CDR2 FQNNGV. This CDR3 region has 13 residues. Partial CDR3 DNA: TGTGCCAGCAGCACGGACAGGGGGGCCGAG. Encoded protein: CASSTDRGAE. The full CDR3 protein reads CASSTDRGAEQYF.

Comment on this clone: The read finishes 3 residues shy of the CDR3 end, and the germline J gene is used to complete it. The chain recombines TRBV11-3 with TRBJ2-5; D may be TRBD1 or TRBD2 (5 bases each). Germline assignment: CDR1 SGHNT and CDR2 YENEEA. The ends were cut back, 5 bases at V and 5 bases at J, with 15 bases in the middle. The CDR3 loop spans 14 amino acids. Incomplete CDR3 DNA: TGTGCCAGCAGCCCTACGAGGGGCGTGGAGACC. Translated: CASSPTRGVET. The full CDR3 sequence reads CASSPTRGVETQYF.

In regard to this clone: Sequencing ends 3 residues short of the CDR3 end; the germline J gene provides the rest. The J gene is TRBJ2-3, the V gene TRBV5-1, with TRBD2 identical over 13 bases. The trim removed 4 bases at V and 2 bases at J, leaving 4 bases unmatched. Germline CDR1 SGHRS, CDR2 YFSETQ. The length of the CDR3 is 16 residues. The DNA read from the CDR3 is TGCGCCAGCAGCGCGGGACTAGCGGGATACACAGATACG. Protein product: CASSAGLAGYTDT. The complete CDR3 sequence is CASSAGLAGYTDTQYF.

A note on this clone: The CDR3 end falls 3 residues outside the read, so it is completed with the germline J gene. V gene TRBV6-1 combines with J gene TRBJ1-5, with 8 bases identical to TRBD1. This CDR3 has 16 residues. The junction had 8 bases not matched to a gene; V was cut back by 4 bases and J by 3 bases. From germline, CDR1 is MNHNS and CDR2 SASEGT. The CDR3 DNA, read in part, is TGTGCCAGCAGTGCACAGGGGGGAAGTTCCAATCAGCCC. Protein: CASSAQGGSSNQP. The CDR3 as a whole reads CASSAQGGSSNQPQHF.

In regard to this clone: The read gets to within 3 residues of the CDR3 end, and the germline J gene fills in the rest. The V and J genes are TRBV5-6 and TRBJ2-2, with D perhaps TRBD1 (6 bases). This CDR3 has 14 amino acids. Germline assignment: CDR1 SGHDT and CDR2 YYEEEE. V was cut by 4 bases and J by 4 bases, with 11 bases left in between. The CDR3 reads CASSTGTSTGELFF. The DNA read from the CDR3 is TGTGCCAGCAGCACCGGGACATCCACCGGGGAG.

On this clone itself: With the read ending 3 residues before the CDR3 end, the germline J gene is used to fill in that end. The rearrangement joins TRBV7-2 to TRBJ2-3, with D tentatively TRBD1 (5 bases). Trimming shortened V by 5 bases and J by 1 base, and 10 bases separated the two germline ends. The V gene's germline CDR1 is SGHTA and CDR2 FQGNSA. This CDR3 is built from 14 residues. CDR3 DNA (partial): TGTGCCAGCAGCCGTGTGGGGCGCACAGATACG. Protein product: CASSRVGRTDT. The entire CDR3 protein is CASSRVGRTDTQYF.